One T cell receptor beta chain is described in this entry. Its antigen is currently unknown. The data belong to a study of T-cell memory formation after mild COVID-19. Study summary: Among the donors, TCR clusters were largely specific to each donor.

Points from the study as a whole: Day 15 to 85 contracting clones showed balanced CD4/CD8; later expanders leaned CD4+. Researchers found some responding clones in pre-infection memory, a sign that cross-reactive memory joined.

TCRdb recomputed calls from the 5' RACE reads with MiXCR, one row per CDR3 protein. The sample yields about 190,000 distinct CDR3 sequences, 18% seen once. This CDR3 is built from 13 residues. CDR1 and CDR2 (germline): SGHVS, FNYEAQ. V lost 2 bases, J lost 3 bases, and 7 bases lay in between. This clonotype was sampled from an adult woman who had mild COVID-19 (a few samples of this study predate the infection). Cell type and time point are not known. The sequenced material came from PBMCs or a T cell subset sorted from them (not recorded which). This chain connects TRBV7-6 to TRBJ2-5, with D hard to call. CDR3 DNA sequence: TGTGCCAGCAGCTTACAGGTGGAAGAGACCCAGTACTTC. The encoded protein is CASSLQVEETQYF.